This T cell receptor beta chain is from a study of blood T cell repertoires in COVID-19. Trimming removed 6 bases from V and 4 bases from J; junction bases left unmatched: 3. The CDR3 consists of 13 residues. Per the germline V gene, CDR1 is KGHSH and CDR2 is LQKENI. Some clones are missing from TCRdb's copy, which holds only in-frame ones; the method was immunoSEQ multiplex PCR. The sample lists 44,000 or so clones, around 85% occurring once. Sequencing was performed on peripheral blood. V usage is TRBV18 and J usage is TRBJ2-3; 8 positions agree with TRBD1. The receptor comes from a human donor in a cohort sampled during active COVID-19. The CDR3 DNA is TGTGCCAGCTCCCCCAGGGGGCCAGATACGCAGTATTTT. Amino acids: CASSPRGPDTQYF.